This T cell receptor (beta chain) stems from a study of post-analysis software for immune sequencing data. Whole-study context: Relapsing-remitting, secondary progressive and progressive-relapsing multiple sclerosis courses were included.

Carried by the TCR beta cDNA libraries were unique molecular identifiers. From around 1 to 9.1 million T cells, 500,000 or so cDNA molecules were obtained. MiXCR was run by TCRdb on the PCR reads, yielding one entry per CDR3 protein. The sample lists roughly 870,000 distinct CDR3 sequences, 53% occurring once. Study findings and constraints: Under the F measure, samples that were prepared in one batch clustered strongly together. Relative to controls, patients had a handful of TRBV segments at higher frequency, with TRBV5-6, TRBV5-1 and TRBV20-1 among these. Multiple sclerosis patients showed significantly lower normalized Chao1 diversity than controls did.

J was trimmed by 0 bases and V by 5 bases; bases with no gene match: 8. CDR1 is MNHEY, CDR2 SVGAGI, per germline. The CDR3 is 16 residues long. Notes on this clonotype: Its antigen is currently unknown.

The chain links TRBV6-5 to TRBJ1-1; 8 bases align to TRBD1. This clonotype was obtained from a girl aged 5-17 years with multiple sclerosis. Sequenced: blood. The CDR3 is CASSRPTGAVNTEAFF. In DNA, the CDR3 is TGTGCCAGCAGTAGACCGACAGGGGCGGTGAACACTGAAGCTTTCTTT.